A selection of T cell receptor beta chains follows, all from one sample in a study of molecular identifiers for immune sequencing clone quantification. TCRdb independently ran MiXCR on the PCR reads; one entry per CDR3 protein. The table lists over 55,000 distinct CDR3 sequences, around a sixth of them singletons. Sequencing was performed on naive CD8+ T cells from blood, with Jurkat cell RNA spiked in. The source of these receptors is a human donor in good health. Some libraries in this study had Jurkat cell RNA spiked in. CDR3s include the opening cysteine and the closing phenylalanine or tryptophan. Each record gives: J gene, V gene, D gene, CDR3 length, clone size, CDR3 protein, CDR3 DNA. The D gene is left open where the match is weak. A row's size may be missing; if present it is once, few, many or a size class.

j_gene: TRBJ2-3
v_gene: TRBV6-6
d_gene: TRBD2
len: 15
abundance: .
CDR3aa: CASGYSSGREDTQYF
CDR3nt: TGTGCCAGCGGTTACTCTAGCGGGAGAGAAGATACGCAGTATTTT

j_gene: TRBJ2-7
v_gene: TRBV5-1
d_gene: .
len: 13
abundance: many
CDR3aa: CASSFGGSYEQYF
CDR3nt: TGCGCCAGCAGCTTTGGCGGATCCTACGAGCAGTACTTC

j_gene: TRBJ2-3
v_gene: TRBV24-1
d_gene: .
len: 12
abundance: many
CDR3aa: CATSDFTDTQYF
CDR3nt: TGTGCCACCAGTGATTTCACAGATACGCAGTATTTT

j_gene: TRBJ2-1
v_gene: TRBV5-6
d_gene: TRBD2
len: 15
abundance: few
CDR3aa: CASSLLWDYLEEQFF
CDR3nt: TGTGCCAGCAGCTTGTTGTGGGACTACCTTGAGGAGCAGTTCTTC

j_gene: TRBJ2-5
v_gene: TRBV7-9
d_gene: .
len: 12
abundance: .
CDR3aa: CASSPSLETQYF
CDR3nt: TGTGCCAGCAGCCCCTCCCTAGAGACCCAGTACTTC

j_gene: TRBJ1-1
v_gene: TRBV7-2
d_gene: .
len: 14
abundance: many
CDR3aa: CASSPTGALSEAFF
CDR3nt: TGTGCCAGCAGCCCGACCGGCGCGTTGTCTGAAGCTTTCTTT

j_gene: TRBJ2-1
v_gene: TRBV11-1
d_gene: .
len: 17
abundance: many
CDR3aa: CASSFFVGLNSYNEQFF
CDR3nt: TGTGCCAGCAGCTTTTTTGTAGGGCTGAACTCCTACAATGAGCAGTTCTTC

j_gene: TRBJ2-7
v_gene: TRBV4-2
d_gene: .
len: 15
abundance: many
CDR3aa: CASSQAVDSNYEQYF
CDR3nt: TGTGCCAGCAGCCAAGCCGTGGACAGCAACTACGAGCAGTACTTC

j_gene: TRBJ1-5
v_gene: TRBV6-2/TRBV6-3
d_gene: .
len: 16
abundance: .
CDR3aa: CASSYFRGGNNQPQHF
CDR3nt: TGTGCCAGCAGTTACTTCAGGGGCGGTAACAATCAGCCCCAGCACTTT

j_gene: TRBJ2-5
v_gene: TRBV6-5
d_gene: TRBD2
len: 15
abundance: many
CDR3aa: CASNQAGGPGETQYF
CDR3nt: TGTGCCAGCAACCAAGCGGGAGGGCCGGGTGAGACCCAGTACTTC

j_gene: TRBJ2-1
v_gene: TRBV7-9
d_gene: .
len: 17
abundance: many
CDR3aa: CASSEPYLVSSYNEQFF
CDR3nt: TGTGCCAGCAGCGAACCCTACCTAGTCTCCTCCTACAATGAGCAGTTCTTC

j_gene: TRBJ2-1
v_gene: TRBV6-6
d_gene: TRBD2
len: 14
abundance: many
CDR3aa: CASMSADRGDEQFF
CDR3nt: TGTGCCAGCATGTCGGCAGACCGGGGGGATGAGCAGTTCTTC

j_gene: TRBJ2-7
v_gene: TRBV27
d_gene: TRBD2
len: 15
abundance: few
CDR3aa: CASSLLAGVSYEQYF
CDR3nt: TGTGCCAGCAGTTTATTAGCGGGAGTTAGCTACGAGCAGTACTTC

j_gene: TRBJ2-7
v_gene: TRBV28
d_gene: TRBD1
len: 16
abundance: .
CDR3aa: CASSTGAEDRAYEQYF
CDR3nt: TGTGCCAGCAGCACCGGGGCGGAGGACAGGGCCTACGAGCAGTACTTC

j_gene: TRBJ2-7
v_gene: TRBV2
d_gene: .
len: 15
abundance: .
CDR3aa: CASRRLKTPLYEQYF
CDR3nt: TGTGCCAGCAGGCGTTTGAAAACGCCCCTCTACGAGCAGTACTTC

j_gene: TRBJ2-1
v_gene: TRBV29-1
d_gene: TRBD1
len: 16
abundance: many
CDR3aa: CSVEGWPGQGINEQFF
CDR3nt: TGCAGCGTTGAAGGGTGGCCCGGACAGGGGATCAATGAGCAGTTCTTC

j_gene: TRBJ2-1
v_gene: TRBV27
d_gene: TRBD2
len: 17
abundance: many
CDR3aa: CASSPWTSGRAQNEQFF
CDR3nt: TGTGCCAGCAGTCCCTGGACTAGCGGGAGGGCTCAAAATGAGCAGTTCTTC

j_gene: TRBJ2-7
v_gene: TRBV7-9
d_gene: TRBD1
len: 15
abundance: many
CDR3aa: CASSGGQDVLYEQYF
CDR3nt: TGTGCCAGCTCGGGCGGACAGGACGTACTCTACGAGCAGTACTTC

j_gene: TRBJ2-5
v_gene: TRBV15
d_gene: TRBD2
len: 16
abundance: few
CDR3aa: CATSRGTSGPQETQYF
CDR3nt: TGTGCCACCAGCAGAGGGACTAGCGGCCCCCAAGAGACCCAGTACTTC

j_gene: TRBJ2-3
v_gene: TRBV20-1
d_gene: .
len: 14
abundance: .
CDR3aa: CSARGPPRTDTQYF
CDR3nt: TGCAGTGCTAGAGGACCTCCTCGCACAGATACGCAGTATTTT

j_gene: TRBJ2-2
v_gene: TRBV23-1
d_gene: .
len: 15
abundance: few
CDR3aa: CASAPIQPTPGSCFF
CDR3nt: .

j_gene: TRBJ2-1
v_gene: TRBV3-1
d_gene: TRBD2
len: 15
abundance: many
CDR3aa: CASSLGLAVNNEQFF
CDR3nt: TGTGCCAGCAGCCTGGGACTAGCGGTAAACAATGAGCAGTTCTTC

j_gene: TRBJ1-5
v_gene: TRBV27
d_gene: .
len: 13
abundance: many
CDR3aa: CASSPYSNQPQHF
CDR3nt: TGTGCCAGCAGTCCATATAGCAATCAGCCCCAGCATTTT

j_gene: TRBJ1-1
v_gene: TRBV5-1
d_gene: .
len: 16
abundance: many
CDR3aa: CASSLGLEWGHTEAFF
CDR3nt: TGCGCCAGCAGCTTGGGTTTGGAATGGGGCCACACTGAAGCTTTCTTT

j_gene: TRBJ2-7
v_gene: TRBV5-5
d_gene: TRBD2
len: 18
abundance: many
CDR3aa: CASSQSGAGLAGEYEQYF
CDR3nt: TGTGCCAGCAGCCAATCCGGGGCCGGGCTAGCGGGAGAGTACGAGCAGTACTTC

j_gene: TRBJ2-3
v_gene: TRBV24-1
d_gene: .
len: 12
abundance: many
CDR3aa: CATSDPWDTQYF
CDR3nt: TGTGCCACCAGTGATCCCTGGGATACGCAGTATTTT

j_gene: TRBJ1-5
v_gene: TRBV27
d_gene: .
len: 14
abundance: .
CDR3aa: CASSPLGGNQPQHF
CDR3nt: TGTGCCAGCAGTCCCCTAGGAGGCAATCAGCCCCAGCATTTT

j_gene: TRBJ1-2
v_gene: TRBV19
d_gene: .
len: 17
abundance: many
CDR3aa: CASIGRFVTAPNYGYTF
CDR3nt: TGTGCCAGTATTGGGCGTTTTGTGACGGCACCTAACTATGGCTACACCTTC

j_gene: TRBJ2-7
v_gene: TRBV19
d_gene: .
len: 14
abundance: few
CDR3aa: CASSIGGRAYEQYF
CDR3nt: TGTGCCAGTAGTATAGGCGGGCGGGCCTACGAGCAGTACTTC

j_gene: TRBJ1-2
v_gene: TRBV6-5
d_gene: .
len: 14
abundance: many
CDR3aa: CASSYLLTSNGYTF
CDR3nt: TGTGCCAGCAGTTACCTACTGACATCTAATGGCTACACCTTC

j_gene: TRBJ2-7
v_gene: TRBV19
d_gene: .
len: 15
abundance: .
CDR3aa: CASSVTASLSYERCF
CDR3nt: TGTGCCAGTAGTGTTACAGCGAGCCTCTCCTACGAGCGGTGCTTC